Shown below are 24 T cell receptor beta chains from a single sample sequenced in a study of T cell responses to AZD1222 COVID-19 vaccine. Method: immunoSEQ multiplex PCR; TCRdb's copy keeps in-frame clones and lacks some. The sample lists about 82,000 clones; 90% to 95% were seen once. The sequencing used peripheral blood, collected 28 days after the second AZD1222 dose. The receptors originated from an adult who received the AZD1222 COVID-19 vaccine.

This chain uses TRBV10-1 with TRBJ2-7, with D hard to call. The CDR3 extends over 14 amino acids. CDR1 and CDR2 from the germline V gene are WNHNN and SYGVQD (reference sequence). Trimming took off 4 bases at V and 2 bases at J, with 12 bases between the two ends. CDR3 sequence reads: CASSGGVQPYEQYF. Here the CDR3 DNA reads TGCGCCAGCAGTGGTGGAGTGCAACCCTACGAGCAGTACTTC.

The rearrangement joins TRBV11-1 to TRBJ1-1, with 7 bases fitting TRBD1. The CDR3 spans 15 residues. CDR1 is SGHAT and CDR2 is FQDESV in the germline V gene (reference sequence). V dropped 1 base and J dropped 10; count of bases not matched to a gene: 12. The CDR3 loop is CASSLEGRGTLGAFF. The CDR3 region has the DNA TGTGCCAGCAGCTTAGAAGGCAGGGGGACTCTTGGAGCTTTCTTT.

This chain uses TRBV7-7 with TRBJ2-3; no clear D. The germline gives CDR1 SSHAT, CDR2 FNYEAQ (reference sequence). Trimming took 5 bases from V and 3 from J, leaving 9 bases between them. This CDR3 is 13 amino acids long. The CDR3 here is CASSAMGTDTQYF. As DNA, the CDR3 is TGTGCCAGCAGCGCCATGGGGACAGATACGCAGTATTTT.

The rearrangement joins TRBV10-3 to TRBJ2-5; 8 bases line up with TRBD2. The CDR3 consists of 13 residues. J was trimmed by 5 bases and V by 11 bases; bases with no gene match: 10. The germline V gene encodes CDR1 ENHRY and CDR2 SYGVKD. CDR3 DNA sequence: TGTGCCGTGGCCGGGGGGGGGCAGGAGACCCAGTACTTC. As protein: CAVAGGGQETQYF.

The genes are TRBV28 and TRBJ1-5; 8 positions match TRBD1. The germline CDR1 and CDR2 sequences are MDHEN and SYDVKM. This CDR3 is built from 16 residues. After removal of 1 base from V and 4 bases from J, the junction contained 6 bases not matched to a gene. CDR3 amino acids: CASSLLRTGKNQPQHF. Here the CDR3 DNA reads TGTGCCAGCAGTTTATTAAGGACAGGGAAAAATCAGCCCCAGCATTTT. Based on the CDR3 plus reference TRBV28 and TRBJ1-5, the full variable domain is DVKVTQSSRYLVKRTGEKVFLECVQDMDHENMFWYRQDPGLGLRLIYFSYDVKMKEKGDIPEGYSVSREKKERFSLILESASTNQTSMYLCASSLLRTGKNQPQHFGDGTRLSIL.

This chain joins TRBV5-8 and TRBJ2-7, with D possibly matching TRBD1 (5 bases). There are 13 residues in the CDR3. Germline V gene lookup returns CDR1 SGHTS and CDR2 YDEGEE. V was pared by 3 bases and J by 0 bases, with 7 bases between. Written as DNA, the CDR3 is TGTGCCAGCAGCTGGGGCCACTCCTACGAGCAGTACTTC. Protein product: CASSWGHSYEQYF.

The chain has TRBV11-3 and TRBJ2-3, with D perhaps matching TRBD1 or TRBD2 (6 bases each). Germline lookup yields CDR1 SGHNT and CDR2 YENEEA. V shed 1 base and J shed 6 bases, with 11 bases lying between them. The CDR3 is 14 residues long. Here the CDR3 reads CASSLGRGSDTQYF. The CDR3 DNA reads TGTGCCAGCAGCTTAGGGAGGGGGTCGGATACGCAGTATTTT.

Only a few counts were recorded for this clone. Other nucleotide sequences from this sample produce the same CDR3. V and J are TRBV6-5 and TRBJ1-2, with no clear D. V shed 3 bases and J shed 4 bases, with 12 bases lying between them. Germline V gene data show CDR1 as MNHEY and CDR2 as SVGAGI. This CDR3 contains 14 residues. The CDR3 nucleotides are TGTGCCAGCAGTTATGGGAGCAGAGCCTATGGCTACACCTTC. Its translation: CASSYGSRAYGYTF.

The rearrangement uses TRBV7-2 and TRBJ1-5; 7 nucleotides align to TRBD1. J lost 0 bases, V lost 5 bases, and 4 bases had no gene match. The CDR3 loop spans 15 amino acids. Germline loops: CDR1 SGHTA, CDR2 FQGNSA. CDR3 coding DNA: TGTGCCAGCAGCAGCAGGGGGATTAGCAATCAGCCCCAGCATTTT. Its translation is CASSSRGISNQPQHF.

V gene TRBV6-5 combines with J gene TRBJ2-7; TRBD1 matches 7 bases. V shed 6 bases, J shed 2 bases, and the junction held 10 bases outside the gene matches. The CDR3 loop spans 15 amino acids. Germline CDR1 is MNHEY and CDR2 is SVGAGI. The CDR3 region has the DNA TGTGCCAGCAGCCCGACAGGGTTCAGCCCCTACGAGCAGTACTTC. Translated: CASSPTGFSPYEQYF.

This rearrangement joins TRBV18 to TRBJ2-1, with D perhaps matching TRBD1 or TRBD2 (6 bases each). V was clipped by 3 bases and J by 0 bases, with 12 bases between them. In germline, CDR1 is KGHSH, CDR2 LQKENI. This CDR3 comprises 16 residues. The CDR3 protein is CASSPAGTTSYNEQFF. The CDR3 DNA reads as TGTGCCAGCTCACCGGCGGGGACAACCTCCTACAATGAGCAGTTCTTC.

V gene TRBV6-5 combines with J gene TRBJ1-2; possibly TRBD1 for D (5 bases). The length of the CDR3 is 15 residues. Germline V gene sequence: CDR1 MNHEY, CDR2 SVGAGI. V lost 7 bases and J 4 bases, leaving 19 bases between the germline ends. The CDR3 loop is CASTRGHPGSYGYTF. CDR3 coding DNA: TGTGCCAGCACTCGAGGACATCCTGGCTCCTATGGCTACACCTTC.

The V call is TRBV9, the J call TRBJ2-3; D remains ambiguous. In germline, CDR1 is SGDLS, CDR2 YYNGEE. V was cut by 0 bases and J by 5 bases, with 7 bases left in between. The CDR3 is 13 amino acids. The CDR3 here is CASSVDALDTQYF. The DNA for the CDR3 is TGTGCCAGCAGCGTAGATGCATTAGATACGCAGTATTTT.

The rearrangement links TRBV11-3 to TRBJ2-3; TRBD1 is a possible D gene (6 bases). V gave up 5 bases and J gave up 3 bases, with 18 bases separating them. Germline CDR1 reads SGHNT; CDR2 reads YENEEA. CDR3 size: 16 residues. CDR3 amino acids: CASSARGGSLTDTQYF. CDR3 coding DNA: TGTGCCAGCAGCGCCCGAGGGGGATCCTTGACAGATACGCAGTATTTT.

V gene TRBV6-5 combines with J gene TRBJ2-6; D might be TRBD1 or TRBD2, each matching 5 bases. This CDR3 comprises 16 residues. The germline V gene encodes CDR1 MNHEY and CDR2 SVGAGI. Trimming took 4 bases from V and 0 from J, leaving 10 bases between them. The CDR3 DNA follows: TGTGCCAGCAGTTGGGACGGTAGCTCTGGGGCCAACGTCCTGACTTTC. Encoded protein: CASSWDGSSGANVLTF.

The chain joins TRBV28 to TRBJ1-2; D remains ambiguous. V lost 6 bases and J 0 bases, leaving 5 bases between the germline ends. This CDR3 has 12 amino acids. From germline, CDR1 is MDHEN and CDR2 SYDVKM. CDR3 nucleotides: TGTGCCAGCAGCCCCCCTAACTATGGCTACACCTTC. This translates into CASSPPNYGYTF.

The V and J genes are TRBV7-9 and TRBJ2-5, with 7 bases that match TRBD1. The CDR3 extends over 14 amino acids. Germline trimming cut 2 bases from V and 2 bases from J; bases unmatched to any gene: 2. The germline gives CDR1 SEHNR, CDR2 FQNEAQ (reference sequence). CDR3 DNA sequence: TGTGCCAGCAGCTTATACAGGGGACAAGAGACCCAGTACTTC. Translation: CASSLYRGQETQYF.

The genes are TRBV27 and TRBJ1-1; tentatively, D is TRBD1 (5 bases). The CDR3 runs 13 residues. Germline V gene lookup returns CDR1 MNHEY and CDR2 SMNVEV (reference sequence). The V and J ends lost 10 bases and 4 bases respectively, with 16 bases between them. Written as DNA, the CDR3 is TGTGCCATACAAGGGGCGGGGTCCACTGAAGCTTTCTTT. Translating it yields CAIQGAGSTEAFF.

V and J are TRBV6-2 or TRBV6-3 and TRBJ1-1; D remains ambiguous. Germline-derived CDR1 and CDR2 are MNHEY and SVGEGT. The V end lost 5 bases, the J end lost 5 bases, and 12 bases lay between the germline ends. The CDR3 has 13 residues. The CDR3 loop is CASSKNTGTEAFF. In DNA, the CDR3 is TGTGCCAGCAGTAAAAATACCGGGACTGAAGCTTTCTTT.

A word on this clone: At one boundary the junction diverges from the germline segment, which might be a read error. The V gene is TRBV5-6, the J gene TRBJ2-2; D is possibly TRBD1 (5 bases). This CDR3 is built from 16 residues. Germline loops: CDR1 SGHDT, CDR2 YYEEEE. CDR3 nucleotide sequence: TGTGCCAGCAGCATAGGGGTCGGTCCGAACGCCGGGGAGCTGTTTTTT. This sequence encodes CASSIGVGPNAGELFF.

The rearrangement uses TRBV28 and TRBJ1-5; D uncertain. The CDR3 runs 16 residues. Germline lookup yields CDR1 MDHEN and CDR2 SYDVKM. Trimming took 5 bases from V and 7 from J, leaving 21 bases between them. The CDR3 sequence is CASSAVPLMSSQPQHF. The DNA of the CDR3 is TGTGCCAGCAGTGCCGTCCCCCTGATGTCTTCGCAGCCCCAGCATTTT. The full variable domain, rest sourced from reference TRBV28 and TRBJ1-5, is DVKVTQSSRYLVKRTGEKVFLECVQDMDHENMFWYRQDPGLGLRLIYFSYDVKMKEKGDIPEGYSVSREKKERFSLILESASTNQTSMYLCASSAVPLMSSQPQHFGDGTRLSIL.

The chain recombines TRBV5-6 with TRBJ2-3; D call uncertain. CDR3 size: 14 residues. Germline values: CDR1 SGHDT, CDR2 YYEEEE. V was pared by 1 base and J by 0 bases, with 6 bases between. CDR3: CASSLPTSTDTQYF. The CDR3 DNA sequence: TGTGCCAGCAGCTTGCCCACAAGCACAGATACGCAGTATTTT.

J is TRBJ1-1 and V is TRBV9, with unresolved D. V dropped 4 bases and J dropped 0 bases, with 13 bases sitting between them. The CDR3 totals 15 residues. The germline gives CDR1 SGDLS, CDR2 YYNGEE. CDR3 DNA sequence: TGTGCCAGCAGCCCCTCGGCGGTTATGAACACTGAAGCTTTCTTT. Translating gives CASSPSAVMNTEAFF.

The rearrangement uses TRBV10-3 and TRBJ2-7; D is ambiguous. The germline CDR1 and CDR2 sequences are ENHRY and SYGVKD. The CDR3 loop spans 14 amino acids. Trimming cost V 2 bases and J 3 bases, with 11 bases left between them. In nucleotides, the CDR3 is TGTGCCATCAGTGAGCCAGGACGGCTCTACGAGCAGTACTTC. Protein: CAISEPGRLYEQYF.